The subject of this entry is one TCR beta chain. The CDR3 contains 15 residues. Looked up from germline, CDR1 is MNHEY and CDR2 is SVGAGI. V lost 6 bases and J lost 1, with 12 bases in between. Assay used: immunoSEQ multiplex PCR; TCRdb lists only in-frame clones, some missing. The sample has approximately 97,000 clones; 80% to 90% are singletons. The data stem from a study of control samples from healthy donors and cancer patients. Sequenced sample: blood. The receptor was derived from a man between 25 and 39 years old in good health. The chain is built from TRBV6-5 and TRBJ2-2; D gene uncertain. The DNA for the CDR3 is TGTGCCAGCAGCTCTGTCACCGGGAACACCGGGGAGCTGTTTTTT. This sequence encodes CASSSVTGNTGELFF.